This T cell receptor (beta chain) was observed in a study of T cells in Graves' hyperthyroidism and ophthalmopathy. If no ophthalmopathy progression occurred within 18 months, Graves' hyperthyroidism was stable. Notes on this clonotype: Its antigen is as yet unknown.

The ends were cut back, 5 bases at V and 3 bases at J, with 11 bases in the middle. Germline V gene sequence: CDR1 MDHEN, CDR2 SYDVKM. The CDR3 loop spans 13 amino acids. The TCR beta CDR3 regions underwent amplification using RNA transcripts as the source. In the first-round RT-PCR of the TCR CDR3, the HTBI primer set was used. TCRdb redid the calling of the multiplex PCR reads with MiXCR, one entry per CDR3 protein. The sample records 450,000 to 600,000 distinct CDR3 sequences, around 15% being singletons. Overall study findings and caveats: Stable hyperthyroidism and ophthalmopathy were separated using 13 V-J signatures.

The clonotype was recovered from a middle-aged woman with Graves' hyperthyroidism. The genes are TRBV28 and TRBJ2-7, with D possibly TRBD2 on 5 matching bases. The specimen was blood. The CDR3 nucleotides read TGTGCCAGCAGTCCAAGACTACTCTACGAGCAGTACTTC. Protein sequence: CASSPRLLYEQYF.